This T cell receptor (beta chain) derives from a study of T cell repertoires in cytomegalovirus infection. TCRdb used MiXCR to reprocess the reads, holding one entry per CDR3 protein. The sample has 750,000 to 950,000 distinct CDR3 sequences, 25% to 30% seen once. The germline gives CDR1 MNHNS, CDR2 SASEGT. The CDR3 loop spans 17 amino acids. Losses at the gene ends were 1 base for V and 1 base for J; bases not matched to a gene: 6. Ten or more counts support this clonotype. Its antigen is not known. The chain has TRBV6-1 and TRBJ1-5; 8 bases match TRBD1. This receptor was taken from a human donor in good health (CMV status not recorded). Some clones in this sample may be carry-over from other donors' samples. This specimen consisted of cultured CD8+ T cells from PBMCs, obtained from culture after CMV antigen stimulation. The CDR3 sequence is CASSEGTGFWSNQPQHF. CDR3 sequence (DNA): TGTGCCAGCAGTGAAGGGACAGGGTTTTGGAGCAATCAGCCCCAGCATTTT.